These 14 T cell receptor beta chains were sequenced from one sample in a study of OX40 agonist ivuxolimab in advanced cancers. Method: immunoSEQ multiplex PCR; TCRdb's copy keeps in-frame clones and lacks some. Of around 25,000 clones in the sample, 70% to 85% were seen once. Sample: CD4+ or CD8+ T cells sorted from blood, taken in a trial of the OX40 agonist ivuxolimab. The receptors originated from an adult with an advanced solid tumor such as melanoma, head and neck, liver or kidney cancer.

The chain couples TRBV5-4 to TRBJ1-5; D is perhaps TRBD1 (5 bases). The CDR3 has 14 amino acids. The germline CDR1 and CDR2 sequences are SGHNT and YYREEE (reference sequence). The V end was cut by 0 bases, the J end by 8 bases, with 12 bases between. The chain's CDR3 is CASSLEGETEPQHF. The CDR3 DNA follows: TGTGCCAGCAGCTTGGAAGGGGAAACGGAGCCCCAGCATTTT.

This chain uses TRBV30 with TRBJ2-7; 10 bases line up with TRBD1. Trimming cost V 5 bases and J 6 bases; bases outside gene matches: 1. CDR3 length equals 11 residues. CDR1 and CDR2 (germline): GTSNPN, SVGIG (reference sequence). CDR3 coding DNA: TGTGCCTGGGGGACAGGGGTCGAGCAGTACTTC. It translates to CAWGTGVEQYF. Full variable domain (missing parts from reference TRBV30 and TRBJ2-7): SQTIHQWPATLVQPVGSPLSLECTVEGTSNPNLYWYRQAAGRGLQLLFYSVGIGQISSEVPQNLSASRPQDRQFILSSKKLLLSDSGFYLCAWGTGVEQYFGPGTRLTVT.

The chain combines TRBV7-9 with TRBJ2-5; D is perhaps TRBD1 or TRBD2 (5 bases each). Germline-derived CDR1 and CDR2 are SEHNR and FQNEAQ (reference sequence). The ends were cut back, 1 base at V and 4 bases at J, with 16 bases in the middle. The CDR3 is made up of 16 amino acids. This CDR3 is CASSLDTDWGGETQYF. CDR3 in DNA: TGTGCCAGCAGCTTAGATACGGACTGGGGCGGAGAGACCCAGTACTTC.

V is TRBV18 and J is TRBJ2-7; D is possibly TRBD2 (6 bases). The CDR3 runs to 15 residues. Germline-derived CDR1 and CDR2 are KGHSH and LQKENI. V lost 0 bases to trimming and J lost 6 bases, with 15 bases between them. In DNA form, the CDR3 reads TGTGCCAGCTCACCACCGGCCAGCGGGTGGAGCGAGCAGTACTTC. Protein product: CASSPPASGWSEQYF.

This clone is medium-sized (0.01 to 0.1%). The CDR3 region has the DNA TGTGCCAGCTCACCTTTACCGGGGAACACTGAAGCTTTCTTT. This sequence encodes CASSPLPGNTEAFF. The chain joins TRBV18 to TRBJ1-1; D remains unclear. The CDR3 covers 14 residues. The V gene's germline CDR1 is KGHSH and CDR2 LQKENI. Trimming cost V 3 bases and J 1 base, with 9 bases left between them.

V and J are TRBV5-1 and TRBJ2-7; D might be TRBD1 (6 bases). The CDR3 runs to 16 residues. Trimming left V 5 bases short and J 0 bases short, with 18 bases between. CDR1 and CDR2 from the germline V gene are SGHRS and YFSETQ. The CDR3 bases are TGCGCCAGCAGGGCCGAAATGGGACAACTCTCCTACGAGCAGTACTTC. Protein product: CASRAEMGQLSYEQYF.

The sample holds one count of this clone. J is TRBJ2-7 and V is TRBV27; TRBD1 aligns across 7 bases. Per the germline V gene, CDR1 is MNHEY and CDR2 is SMNVEV (reference sequence). The CDR3 runs to 14 residues. The V segment lost 2 bases and the J segment 2 bases; nucleotides outside the gene matches: 3. CDR3 protein: CASSLTTGPYEQYF. In nucleotides, the CDR3 is TGTGCCAGCAGTTTAACGACAGGGCCCTACGAGCAGTACTTC.

The chain combines TRBV6-5 with TRBJ2-7; TRBD1 matches at 7 bases. CDR3 length: 14 residues. With V trimmed by 5 bases and J by 5 bases, 9 bases remained unmatched. CDR1 is MNHEY and CDR2 is SVGAGI in the germline V gene. The CDR3 nucleotides read TGTGCCAGCAGTGAAGGGGCAGGGGGTCACGAGCAGTACTTC. It yields the protein CASSEGAGGHEQYF.

In its sample, this clone was seen a few times. The rearrangement joins TRBV27 to TRBJ2-2; 7 positions agree with TRBD1. The germline CDR1 and CDR2 sequences are MNHEY and SMNVEV (reference sequence). The CDR3 length is 15 residues. Trimming removed 6 bases from V and 0 bases from J; junction bases left unmatched: 4. The CDR3 reads CASRPDRANTGELFF. The CDR3 region has the DNA TGTGCCAGCAGGCCCGACAGGGCGAACACCGGGGAGCTGTTTTTT.

The rearrangement joins TRBV6-5 to TRBJ2-5; D may be TRBD2 (6 bases). V was cut by 0 bases and J by 3 bases, with 11 bases left in between. This CDR3 contains 15 residues. CDR1 and CDR2 (germline): MNHEY, SVGAGI. The CDR3, as DNA: TGTGCCAGCAGTTACTCTGCGGGATTGGAAGAGACCCAGTACTTC. Its protein is CASSYSAGLEETQYF.

The chain carries TRBV4-2 and TRBJ2-1, with D possibly TRBD2 on 5 matching bases. The CDR3 sequence is 17 residues long. The V end lost 1 base, the J end lost 4 bases, and 17 bases lay between the germline ends. CDR1 is LGHNA and CDR2 is YNFKEQ in the germline V gene. In DNA form, the CDR3 reads TGTGCCAGCAGCCAAGTAGGTCCCGAGCGGAGATACAATGAGCAGTTCTTC. Protein product: CASSQVGPERRYNEQFF.

The gene calls are TRBV10-1 and TRBJ2-1, with D perhaps TRBD2 (6 bases). V lost 1 base to trimming and J lost 4 bases, with 17 bases between them. The V gene's germline CDR1 is WNHNN and CDR2 SYGVQD (reference sequence). The CDR3 has 17 amino acids. CDR3 region: CASSELLGSGVYNEQFF. The CDR3, as DNA: TGCGCCAGCAGTGAGTTATTGGGTAGCGGAGTGTACAATGAGCAGTTCTTC.

J is TRBJ2-1 and V is TRBV11-2, with TRBD2 matching over 11 bases. V trimming: 5 bases; J trimming: 3 bases; junction bases outside the gene matches: 6. The CDR3 contains 16 residues. Germline CDR1 SGHAT, CDR2 FQNNGV. CDR3 amino acids: CASSQFSGRGYNEQFF. The DNA for the CDR3 is TGTGCCAGCAGCCAATTTAGCGGGAGGGGCTACAATGAGCAGTTCTTC.

This clone appeared a few times. The V and J genes are TRBV7-9 and TRBJ1-5, with D possibly being TRBD1 (6 bases). The CDR3 covers 15 residues. Germline assignment: CDR1 SEHNR and CDR2 FQNEAQ (reference sequence). With 6 bases removed from V and 2 bases from J, the gap between germline ends came to 14 bases. The CDR3 region has the DNA TGTGCCAGCAGACCAGGGGCGGGGGGCAATCAGCCCCAGCATTTT. Protein sequence: CASRPGAGGNQPQHF.